This T cell receptor (beta chain) was identified in a study of T-cell memory formation after mild COVID-19. Germline V lookup: CDR1 SQVTM, CDR2 ANQGSEA. The V segment lost 7 bases and the J segment 5 bases; nucleotides outside the gene matches: 5. The CDR3 spans 14 residues. Constant-segment primers and 5'RACE yielded cDNA libraries for TCR alpha and TCR beta, each carrying sample barcodes and UMIs. TCRdb reanalysed the 5' RACE reads using MiXCR and keeps one entry per CDR3 protein. In the table there are 250,000 to 350,000 distinct CDR3 sequences, about a sixth of which are singletons. The sample holds a few counts of this clonotype. Antigen: not known. General observations from the study: A second wave expanding day 15 to 37 was CD4+-biased; contracting clones were balanced.

This clonotype was obtained from a man aged 18 to 35 who had mild COVID-19 (a few samples of this study predate the infection). Cell type and time point are not known. Sample: PBMCs or a T cell subset sorted from them (not recorded which). This rearrangement joins TRBV29-1 to TRBJ2-1; 13 bases are shared with TRBD2. CDR3 bases: TGCAGCGCGGGAACTAGCGGGGGGGACAATGAGCAGTTCTTC. The encoded protein is CSAGTSGGDNEQFF.